The 21 T cell receptor beta chains presented below share a single source sample, sequenced in a study of T cells in women clearing cervical HPV infection. Sequencing used immunoSEQ multiplex PCR; TCRdb keeps in-frame clones, though not all of them. Recorded for this sample: about 23,000 clones. The sequenced material came from blood buffy coat. Receptor source: a woman aged 18-69 years with a cervical HPV16 infection that either progressed to CIN3+ or cleared (not recorded which).

Notes on this clone: The read finishes 3 residues shy of the CDR3 end, and the germline J gene is used to complete it. The chain joins TRBV14 to TRBJ1-1; possible D gene TRBD1, 5 bases. Germline CDR1 is SGHDN and CDR2 is FVKESK. V was cut by 3 bases and J by 1 base, with 12 bases left in between. CDR3 length: 15 amino acids. CDR3 bases read: TGTGCCAGCAGCCACAGGGTTACCTCGAACACTGAA. Protein product: CASSHRVTSNTE. The entire CDR3 protein reads CASSHRVTSNTEAFF. The full variable domain, in which reference TRBV14 and TRBJ1-1 provide the parts outside the CDR3, is EAGVTQFPSHSVIEKGQTVTLRCDPISGHDNLYWYRRVMGKEIKFLLHFVKESKQDESGMPNNRFLAERTGGTYSTLKVQPAELEDSGVYFCASSHRVTSNTEAFFGQGTRLTVV.

As concerns this clone: The read terminates 3 residues ahead of where the CDR3 ends, so the germline J gene completes it. This chain connects TRBV6-1 to TRBJ2-4; 8 nucleotides line up with TRBD1. CDR3 size: 14 residues. Germline CDR1 MNHNS, CDR2 SASEGT. Incomplete CDR3 DNA: TGTGCCAGCAGTGAGGCCCCGACAGGGGTCGGT. It codes for CASSEAPTGVG. The whole CDR3 protein reads CASSEAPTGVGQYF.

Points on this clone: The CDR3 goes on 3 residues after the read ends, and that part is filled in from the germline J gene. This rearrangement joins TRBV11-2 to TRBJ2-5, with a possible D match to TRBD2 (6 bases). CDR3 length: 14 residues. V lost 5 bases to trimming and J lost 5 bases, with 15 bases between them. Germline V gene lookup returns CDR1 SGHAT and CDR2 FQNNGV. The CDR3: CASSRIKRVETQYF. CDR3 DNA, as far as it was read: TGTGCCAGCAGCCGTATTAAGCGGGTCGAGACC.

Concerning this clone: The read falls 3 residues short of the CDR3 end, and the missing part is taken from the germline J gene. This sequence joins TRBV5-5 and TRBJ1-4; weak D call: TRBD1 (5 bases). Germline V CDR1 and CDR2: SGHKS, YYEKEE (reference sequence). The CDR3 contains 15 residues. V dropped 2 bases and J dropped 3 bases, with 11 bases sitting between them. The chain's CDR3 is CASSFFGGANEKLFF. Partial CDR3 DNA: TGTGCCAGCAGCTTCTTCGGGGGGGCTAATGAAAAA.

Comment on this clone: The read is 3 residues too short to cover the CDR3 end, so that end is filled in from the germline J gene. The chain is built from TRBV11-2 and TRBJ2-2; perhaps TRBD1 as D (5 bases). V lost 8 bases, J lost 6 bases, and 16 bases lay in between. Germline values: CDR1 SGHAT, CDR2 FQNNGV. CDR3 length: 14 amino acids. Incomplete CDR3 DNA: TGTGCCAGCCCCCCGTTAAGGGGATCCGGGGAG. It yields the protein CASPPLRGSGE. The entire CDR3 reads CASPPLRGSGELFF.

Worth noting for this clone: With the read ending 3 residues before the CDR3 end, the germline J gene is used to fill in that end. This chain joins TRBV12-3 or TRBV12-4 and TRBJ1-2; 7 bases match TRBD1. The CDR3 extends over 15 amino acids. The ends lost 6 bases at V and 2 bases at J; junction bases unmatched: 9. CDR3 bases read: TGTGCCAGCAGGCCTTCCGGGACAGCCAACTATGGC. It translates to CASRPSGTANYG. In full, the CDR3 is CASRPSGTANYGYTF.

With respect to this clone: The read ends 3 residues shy of where the CDR3 ends; the end is completed using the germline J gene. V is TRBV4-1 and J is TRBJ2-7, with a possible D match to TRBD1 (6 bases). The CDR3 is 16 amino acids. The germline gives CDR1 MGHRA, CDR2 YSYEKL. The V gene lost 4 bases and the J gene lost 1 base, with 17 bases spanning the gap. The DNA read from the CDR3 is TGCGCCAGCAGCCCCACCCAGGGGATGTTGTCCTACGAG. Its translation is CASSPTQGMLSYE. The whole CDR3 sequence is CASSPTQGMLSYEQYF.

A word on this clone: Read coverage stops 3 residues before the CDR3 terminus; the germline J gene supplies the remainder. The chain uses TRBV2 and TRBJ2-7; D gene ambiguous. Trimming shortened V by 5 bases and J by 6 bases, and 8 bases separated the two germline ends. The V gene's germline CDR1 is SNHLY and CDR2 FYNNEI. This CDR3 comprises 11 residues. The CDR3 reads CASSSGSEQYF. The CDR3 DNA, read in part, is TGTGCCAGCAGTTCCGGTTCCGAG.

In the case of this clone: Sequencing ends 3 residues short of the CDR3 end; the germline J gene provides the rest. The chain combines TRBV20-1 with TRBJ2-3; TRBD2 agrees at 9 bases. The CDR3 totals 16 residues. CDR1 and CDR2 from the germline V gene are DFQATT and SNEGSKA (reference sequence). V dropped 6 bases and J dropped 3; count of bases not matched to a gene: 13. The CDR3 loop reads CSAPGESGGITDTQYF. The part of the CDR3 DNA that was read is TGCAGTGCCCCGGGGGAAAGCGGGGGGATTACAGATACG.

Concerning this clone: The read halts 3 residues ahead of the CDR3 end, with the missing end drawn from the germline J gene. This chain links TRBV30 with TRBJ1-2; TRBD1 aligns across 10 bases. CDR3 length: 13 amino acids. Germline values: CDR1 GTSNPN, CDR2 SVGIG (reference sequence). CDR3 bases read: TGTGCCTACTCAACGACAGGGGGCTGGGAC. This codes for CAYSTTGGWD. The full CDR3 reads CAYSTTGGWDYTF.

Note on this clone: The read finishes 3 residues shy of the CDR3 end, and the germline J gene is used to complete it. The chain couples TRBV2 to TRBJ1-5; D call uncertain. V lost 8 bases, J lost 6 bases, and 17 bases lay in between. Per the germline V gene, CDR1 is SNHLY and CDR2 is FYNNEI. The CDR3 runs 14 residues. CDR3 DNA, as far as it was read: TGTGCCAGCTCCGTACCCCCGGAGGGTCAGCCC. Its protein product is CASSVPPEGQP. The whole CDR3 protein reads CASSVPPEGQPQHF.

A word on this clone: The read halts 3 residues ahead of the CDR3 end, with the missing end drawn from the germline J gene. This rearrangement joins TRBV6-1 to TRBJ1-1; possible D gene TRBD1, 6 bases. The CDR3 is made up of 15 amino acids. V lost 3 bases and J 0 bases, leaving 11 bases between the germline ends. CDR1 MNHNS and CDR2 SASEGT come from the germline V gene. The part of the CDR3 DNA that was read is TGTGCCAGCAGTGATGGGGGCGTAGTGAACACTGAA. This codes for CASSDGGVVNTE. Given in full, the CDR3 is CASSDGGVVNTEAFF.

As to this clone: Read data end 3 residues before the CDR3 end; the end is taken from the germline J gene. The chain has TRBV30 and TRBJ2-7; 9 nucleotides align to TRBD2. Germline V CDR1 and CDR2: GTSNPN, SVGIG (reference sequence). The CDR3 covers 14 residues. V lost 3 bases to trimming and J lost 2 bases; unmatched junction nucleotides: 5. CDR3 bases read: TGTGCCTGGAGGGCTAGCGGGAAAGCCTACGAG. Amino acids: CAWRASGKAYE. The entire CDR3 is CAWRASGKAYEQYF.

A word on this clone: Coverage ceases 3 residues before the CDR3 finishes, and the germline J gene fills in the end. V gene TRBV27 combines with J gene TRBJ2-7; TRBD2 is a possible D gene (6 bases). V was clipped by 3 bases and J by 0 bases, with 6 bases between them. CDR1 is MNHEY and CDR2 is SMNVEV in the germline V gene (reference sequence). This CDR3 spans 13 amino acids. The sequenced part of the CDR3 DNA is TGTGCCAGCAGTTTCGGGGGCTCCTACGAG. It encodes CASSFGGSYE. In full, the CDR3 is CASSFGGSYEQYF.

Details on this clone: The CDR3 end lies 3 residues beyond the end of the read and is filled in from the germline J gene. The J gene is TRBJ1-5, the V gene TRBV12-5; D is unresolved. Germline lookup yields CDR1 LGHNT and CDR2 FRNRAP. The CDR3 is 13 residues long. The V gene lost 5 bases and the J gene lost 6 bases, with 11 bases spanning the gap. The CDR3 DNA, read in part, is TGTGCTAGTGGTACTAGATGGGGTCAGCCC. It yields the protein CASGTRWGQP. The full CDR3 protein reads CASGTRWGQPQHF.

Notes on this clone: The CDR3 end falls 3 residues outside the read, so it is completed with the germline J gene. The V and J genes are TRBV19 and TRBJ1-6; D is perhaps TRBD1 (6 bases). V was pared by 8 bases and J by 7 bases, with 12 bases between. Germline V gene sequence: CDR1 LNHDA, CDR2 SQIVND (reference sequence). The CDR3 length is 13 residues. This chain's CDR3 is CASLGQRNSPLHF. The DNA read from the CDR3 is TGTGCCAGTCTTGGACAGAGAAATTCACCC.

With respect to this clone: The read ends 3 residues before the CDR3 terminus; that terminus is restored from the germline J gene. This rearrangement joins TRBV13 to TRBJ1-1; D may be TRBD1 (6 bases). The germline V and J ends were trimmed by 5 bases and 2 bases, with 21 bases remaining between them. CDR1 is PRHDT and CDR2 is FYEKMQ in the germline V gene (reference sequence). The CDR3 spans 17 residues. The sequenced CDR3 bases are TGTGCCAGCAGCCGAGTTACTCCAGAGGGGGTCAACACTGAA. Translation gives CASSRVTPEGVNTE. The entire CDR3 protein is CASSRVTPEGVNTEAFF.

The CDR3: CASGLEGAGTEAFF. The sequenced CDR3 bases are TGTGCTAGTGGTTTGGAGGGGGCAGGAACTGAA. The V and J genes are TRBV12-5 and TRBJ1-1; 7 nucleotides agree with TRBD1. The CDR3 goes on 3 residues after the read ends, and that part is filled in from the germline J gene. Germline CDR1 LGHNT, CDR2 FRNRAP. The junction had 4 bases not matched to a gene; V was cut back by 1 base and J by 5 bases. The CDR3 consists of 14 residues.

Points on this clone: The CDR3 extends 3 residues past the end of the read, so its final part is completed from the germline J gene. The genes are TRBV19 and TRBJ1-3; D remains ambiguous. Between the trimmed V and J ends, which lost 1 base and 1 base, there was a span of 8 bases. The germline V gene encodes CDR1 LNHDA and CDR2 SQIVND (reference sequence). The CDR3 covers 15 residues. The chain's CDR3 is CASSIASVSGNTIYF. Incomplete CDR3 DNA: TGTGCCAGTAGTATAGCCTCGGTGTCTGGAAACACC.

This CDR3 is CASSLVTVRGEQFF. CDR3 DNA, as far as it was read: TGTGCCAGCAGCTTAGTGACTGTTCGCGGTGAG. The chain couples TRBV7-2 to TRBJ2-1; D is ambiguous. The read finishes 3 residues shy of the CDR3 end, and the germline J gene is used to complete it. The CDR3 extends over 14 amino acids. Germline V gene sequence: CDR1 SGHTA, CDR2 FQGNSA. Between the trimmed V and J ends, which lost 1 base and 9 bases, there was a span of 13 bases.

About this clone itself: The read terminates 3 residues ahead of where the CDR3 ends, so the germline J gene completes it. This sequence joins TRBV7-8 and TRBJ1-1, with 10 bases aligning to TRBD1. Germline V CDR1 and CDR2: SGHVS, FQNEAQ. The V segment lost 4 bases and the J segment 0 bases; nucleotides outside the gene matches: 2. CDR3 length equals 15 residues. The DNA read from the CDR3 is TGTGCCAGCAGCTCGGACAGGGGGATGAACACTGAA. The encoded protein is CASSSDRGMNTE. The entire CDR3 reads CASSSDRGMNTEAFF.